The sequence of this TCR beta chain was determined in a study of identical twins. The J segment lost 6 bases and the V segment lost 1 base, leaving 5 bases of the junction unmatched. Per the germline V gene, CDR1 is ENHRY and CDR2 is SYGVKD. The length of the CDR3 is 14 residues. In its sample, this clonotype was seen a few times. A universal primer site was incorporated via template switching, and the cDNA contained unique molecular identifiers. TCRdb re-called the 5' RACE reads with MiXCR, one entry per CDR3 protein. The top ten clones hold approximately 4.3% of a sample with roughly 750,000 distinct CDR3 sequences, 21% of them seen once. These data were likewise used in another study, on T cells expressing NK-cell markers. That paper adds: Repertoires of TCR beta were obtained from T cells sorted as CD3+CD56+NKG2C+, CD3+CD56+NKG2C- and CD3+CD56-NKG2C+.

The material sequenced was PBMCs. The J gene is TRBJ2-7, the V gene TRBV10-3; 8 bases align to TRBD2. The clonotype originates from a woman between 18 and 29 years old in good health. The CDR3 DNA reads as TGTGCCATCAGTGAGTTCCGTAGCGGGATCGAGCAGTACTTC. This translates into CAISEFRSGIEQYF.